These T cell receptor beta chains were read from a single sample in a study of cytomegalovirus exposure and HLA in healthy donors. Libraries were prepared by immunoSEQ multiplex PCR; TCRdb keeps only in-frame clonotypes and omits some of them. The sample yields tens of thousands of clones, of which the top ten take up around 17%. The material sequenced was PBMCs. The receptors were gathered from a male donor in good health and CMV-seropositive. Both conserved end residues are part of each CDR3. The D gene is left open where the match is weak.

CDR3aa,CDR3nt,j_gene,d_gene,v_gene
CASSEGMETEAFF,TGTGCCAGCAGTGAAGGTATGGAGACTGAAGCTTTCTTT,TRBJ1-1,-,TRBV6-1
CASSEGTSTQYF,TGTGCCAGCAGCGAGGGGACTAGCACCCAGTACTTC,TRBJ2-5,TRBD2,TRBV2
CASSSWDRDTEAFF,TGTGCCAGCAGCTCCTGGGACAGGGACACTGAAGCTTTCTTT,TRBJ1-1,TRBD1,TRBV5-6
CATSRAYSEKLFF,TGTGCCACCAGCAGAGCCTATAGTGAAAAACTGTTTTTT,TRBJ1-4,-,TRBV15
CASSPDRGAYGYTF,TGTGCCAGCTCACCAGACAGGGGAGCATATGGCTACACCTTC,TRBJ1-2,TRBD1,TRBV18
CASSYGTGTYEQYF,TGTGCCAGCAGTTACGGGACAGGGACCTACGAGCAGTACTTC,TRBJ2-7,TRBD1,TRBV6-5
CASSYSGTGQFF,TGTGCCAGCAGTTACTCCGGGACAGGACAGTTCTTC,TRBJ2-1,TRBD1,TRBV6-5
CASSLGVAPYTF,TGTGCCAGCAGCTTGGGGGTAGCTCCCTACACCTTC,TRBJ1-2,-,TRBV5-6
CASSPRLAYEQYF,TGTGCCAGCAGCCCCCGACTGGCCTACGAGCAGTACTTC,TRBJ2-7,-,TRBV13
CAWSVLAGAGETQYF,TGTGCCTGGAGTGTTCTCGCGGGGGCGGGTGAGACCCAGTACTTC,TRBJ2-5,-,TRBV30
CASSSYSGLGSSYEQYF,TGTGCCAGCAGCTCATATTCGGGACTGGGGAGCTCCTACGAGCAGTACTTC,TRBJ2-7,-,TRBV7-9
CASSFEGAGEKLFF,TGCGCCAGCAGCTTTGAGGGGGCAGGTGAAAAACTGTTTTTT,TRBJ1-4,TRBD1,TRBV5-1
CAGREGQGIYYGYTF,TGTGCCGGGAGAGAAGGACAGGGAATATACTATGGCTACACCTTC,TRBJ1-2,TRBD1,TRBV30
CASGLVPIPRTGEVRETQYF,TGTGCTAGTGGTTTGGTACCCATACCTCGGACAGGGGAAGTGCGAGAGACCCAGTACTTC,TRBJ2-5,TRBD1,TRBV12-5
CASSGSRLGAGYQETQYF,TGTGCCAGCAGCGGCAGTCGTCTAGGGGCCGGGTACCAAGAGACCCAGTACTTC,TRBJ2-5,-,TRBV7-9
CASSLLRRAYEQYF,TGTGCCAGCAGTTTACTGAGACGGGCCTACGAGCAGTACTTC,TRBJ2-7,-,TRBV28
CASGRQGINEQYF,TGTGCCAGCGGCAGACAGGGGATCAACGAGCAGTACTTC,TRBJ2-7,TRBD1,TRBV13
CAISESPGSDTEAFF,TGTGCCATCAGTGAGTCGCCAGGGTCTGACACTGAAGCTTTCTTT,TRBJ1-1,-,TRBV10-3
CASRATGYDYGYTF,TGTGCCAGCAGGGCCACAGGGTACGACTATGGCTACACCTTC,TRBJ1-2,-,TRBV28
CAWSADTEAFF,TGTGCCTGGAGTGCTGACACTGAAGCTTTCTTT,TRBJ1-1,-,TRBV30
CASSHSNQPQHF,TGTGCCAGCAGTCATAGCAATCAGCCCCAGCATTTT,TRBJ1-5,-,TRBV28
CASGLSRAVNEQFF,TGTGCTAGTGGTTTGTCGAGGGCCGTCAATGAGCAGTTCTTC,TRBJ2-1,-,TRBV12-5
CASSFQGASTEAFF,TGTGCCAGCAGTTTCCAGGGGGCGAGCACTGAAGCTTTCTTT,TRBJ1-1,TRBD1,TRBV27
CASSQLAGFSYEQYF,TGTGCCAGCAGCCAATTAGCGGGATTTTCCTACGAGCAGTACTTC,TRBJ2-7,TRBD2,TRBV14
CASSTGGANTEAFF,TGCGCCAGCAGCACTGGAGGGGCGAACACTGAAGCTTTCTTT,TRBJ1-1,-,TRBV5-1
CASNEAGDSGEQYF,TGTGCCAGCAACGAAGCGGGAGACTCGGGCGAGCAGTACTTC,TRBJ2-7,TRBD2,TRBV9
CASSPFSDAGGTGELFF,TGTGCCAGCTCACCATTTTCGGACGCGGGAGGAACCGGGGAGCTGTTTTTT,TRBJ2-2,TRBD2,TRBV18
CASSEFQGQGINTEAFF,TGTGCCAGCAGTGAATTTCAGGGACAGGGAATAAACACTGAAGCTTTCTTT,TRBJ1-1,TRBD1,TRBV25-1
CASSVASQGGNTEAFF,TGTGCCAGCAGCGTAGCCTCACAGGGGGGGAACACTGAAGCTTTCTTT,TRBJ1-1,TRBD1,TRBV9
CASSLQTGTEKLFF,TGTGCCAGCAGCTTACAGACAGGGACTGAAAAACTGTTTTTT,TRBJ1-4,TRBD1,TRBV11-1
CASSPTQDRDYEQYF,TGTGCCAGCAGCCCGACACAGGACAGGGACTACGAGCAGTACTTC,TRBJ2-7,TRBD1,TRBV5-4
CASSLEGEGNYGYTF,TGTGCCAGCAGCTTAGAAGGGGAAGGTAACTATGGCTACACCTTC,TRBJ1-2,-,TRBV13
CAWNNKGSGRGYTF,TGTGCCTGGAACAATAAAGGGTCAGGGCGAGGCTACACCTTC,TRBJ1-2,-,TRBV30
CSATGLLNTEAFF,TGCAGCGCCACGGGACTCCTGAACACTGAAGCTTTCTTT,TRBJ1-1,-,TRBV29-1
CASSVGWTSGTYNEQFF,TGTGCCAGCAGCGTCGGCTGGACTAGCGGGACCTACAATGAGCAGTTCTTC,TRBJ2-1,TRBD2,TRBV9
CASSKGLAAYNEQFF,TGTGCCAGCAGTAAGGGACTAGCGGCTTACAATGAGCAGTTCTTC,TRBJ2-1,TRBD2,TRBV6-1
CASSQASQRGLNEQFF,TGTGCCAGCAGCCAAGCCAGCCAGCGGGGTCTCAATGAGCAGTTCTTC,TRBJ2-1,TRBD2,TRBV4-2
CASMADNAANEKLFF,TGTGCCAGTATGGCGGATAACGCGGCTAATGAAAAACTGTTTTTT,TRBJ1-4,-,TRBV19
CASSLRPGAQTPGGYTF,TGCGCCAGCAGCTTGAGGCCAGGGGCCCAAACGCCCGGTGGCTACACCTTC,TRBJ1-2,-,TRBV5-1
CASSALTGRYGYTF,TGTGCCAGCAGCGCGTTGACAGGACGATATGGCTACACCTTC,TRBJ1-2,-,TRBV9
CASKESNRGDTEAFF,TGTGCCAGCAAAGAAAGCAACAGGGGCGACACTGAAGCTTTCTTT,TRBJ1-1,TRBD1,TRBV28
CASSLGRAGNYGYTF,TGCGCCAGCAGCTTGGGGAGGGCTGGTAACTATGGCTACACCTTC,TRBJ1-2,-,TRBV5-1
CSVTAGTGMTYEQYF,TGCAGCGTAACCGCCGGGACAGGGATGACCTACGAGCAGTACTTC,TRBJ2-7,TRBD1,TRBV29-1
CASSPRFLEQFF,TGTGCCAGCTCACCACGTTTCCTTGAGCAGTTCTTC,TRBJ2-1,-,TRBV18
CASSSTGTSGSGEQFF,TGTGCCAGCAGTTCAACCGGGACTAGCGGGAGCGGTGAGCAGTTCTTC,TRBJ2-1,TRBD2,TRBV6-5
CSVLQRQAMNTEAFF,TGCAGCGTACTCCAGAGACAAGCCATGAACACTGAAGCTTTCTTT,TRBJ1-1,-,TRBV29-1